The 27 T cell receptor beta chains given below trace back to one sample, sequenced in a study of blood T cell repertoires in COVID-19. Libraries were prepared by immunoSEQ multiplex PCR; TCRdb keeps only in-frame clonotypes and omits some of them. Of a few hundred thousand clones in the sample, roughly nine tenths are singletons; the top ten hold 4% to 5%. Material: peripheral blood. The receptors come from a woman in her thirties or forties who had recovered from COVID-19.

This chain joins TRBV5-1 and TRBJ2-7, with 10 bases lining up with TRBD2. Germline CDR1 SGHRS, CDR2 YFSETQ. V was pared by 2 bases and J by 3 bases, with 2 bases of the junction left unmatched. The CDR3 totals 14 residues. CDR3 coding DNA: TGCGCCAGCAGCTTTACTAGCGGGGACTACGAGCAGTACTTC. This gives the protein CASSFTSGDYEQYF.

The chain is built from TRBV6-4 and TRBJ2-1; 9 nucleotides match TRBD1. Germline V CDR1 and CDR2: MRHNA, SNTAGT. The length of the CDR3 is 14 residues. V gave up 4 bases and J gave up 5 bases; unmatched junction bases: 3. The CDR3 protein is CASSVGTGNNEQFF. The CDR3 nucleotides read TGTGCCAGCAGTGTGGGGACAGGGAACAATGAGCAGTTCTTC.

This chain joins TRBV15 and TRBJ1-4, with unresolved D. Germline V gives CDR1 LNHNV, CDR2 YYDKDF (reference sequence). V was pared by 1 base and J by 7 bases, with 10 bases between. The CDR3 has 14 amino acids. This chain's CDR3 is CATSRAGGSEKLFF. Written as DNA, the CDR3 is TGTGCCACCAGCAGAGCGGGAGGGAGTGAAAAACTGTTTTTT.

The J gene is TRBJ2-5, the V gene TRBV6-5; D is unclear. This CDR3 is built from 13 residues. CDR1 MNHEY and CDR2 SVGAGI come from the germline V gene. V was pared by 0 bases and J by 14 bases, with 16 bases between. CDR3 coding DNA: TGTGCCAGCAGTTACTCAGAAGGTCAACACTACTACTTC. Its translation: CASSYSEGQHYYF.

This clone was counted only a few times. The sample carries other DNA sequences with the same CDR3. The chain has TRBV2 and TRBJ1-1, with a possible D match to TRBD1 (5 bases). Germline V gives CDR1 SNHLY, CDR2 FYNNEI. This CDR3 spans 13 amino acids. V lost 4 bases and J lost 1, with 7 bases in between. The DNA for the CDR3 is TGTGCCAGCAGTGGGCAGGGGAACACTGAAGCTTTCTTT. This encodes CASSGQGNTEAFF.

The chain links TRBV7-9 to TRBJ2-1, with 7 positions matching TRBD2. From germline, CDR1 is SEHNR and CDR2 FQNEAQ (reference sequence). The length of the CDR3 is 14 residues. V was clipped by 3 bases and J by 6 bases; unmatched bases: 5. CDR3 sequence (DNA): TGTGCCAGCAGCTTGGCGGGAGTGGGCAATGAGCAGTTCTTC. This translates into CASSLAGVGNEQFF.

The chain recombines TRBV3-1 (or the pseudogene TRBV3-2) with TRBJ1-6; unclear D gene. Looked up from germline, CDR1 is LGHDT and CDR2 is YNNKEL (reference sequence). This CDR3 has 13 residues. Trimming removed 4 bases at V and 9 bases at J, with 10 bases between. The CDR3 DNA follows: TGTGCCAGCAGCCCAGATAGTAGTTCACCCCTCCACTTT. Protein product: CASSPDSSSPLHF.

This sequence joins TRBV2 and TRBJ1-1; D gene unclear. Trimming stripped 2 bases from V and 1 base from J, with 8 bases between. The CDR3 length is 14 residues. Germline-derived CDR1 and CDR2 are SNHLY and FYNNEI. The CDR3 loop is CASSEFGQNTEAFF. The CDR3 DNA is TGTGCCAGCAGTGAATTTGGCCAGAACACTGAAGCTTTCTTT.

The chain couples TRBV6-5 to TRBJ1-1; D gene uncertain. In germline, CDR1 is MNHEY, CDR2 SVGAGI. V lost 0 bases, J lost 10 bases, and 12 bases lay in between. This CDR3 comprises 13 residues. The CDR3 reads CASSYSSPLVAFF. CDR3 bases: TGTGCCAGCAGTTACTCGAGCCCCCTGGTAGCTTTCTTT.

The J gene is TRBJ2-3, the V gene TRBV9, with 11 bases lining up with TRBD2. Germline V gene data show CDR1 as SGDLS and CDR2 as YYNGEE. V shed 2 bases, J shed 8 bases, and the junction held 10 bases outside the gene matches. The CDR3 length is 16 residues. The CDR3 bases are TGTGCCAGCAGCGTCGGGGGAGCTAGCGGGGGGCCTACGCAGTATTTT. It specifies CASSVGGASGGPTQYF.

The rearrangement joins TRBV5-1 to TRBJ1-2, with 10 bases identical to TRBD1. Per the germline V gene, CDR1 is SGHRS and CDR2 is YFSETQ. The CDR3 runs to 13 residues. J was trimmed by 7 bases and V by 3 bases; bases with no gene match: 3. CDR3 residues: CASSSRDRGGYTF. The CDR3 DNA reads TGCGCCAGCAGCTCCCGGGACAGGGGTGGCTACACCTTC. Based on the CDR3 plus reference TRBV5-1 and TRBJ1-2, the full variable domain is KAGVTQTPRYLIKTRGQQVTLSCSPISGHRSVSWYQQTPGQGLQFLFEYFSETQRNKGNFPGRFSGRQFSNSRSEMNVSTLELGDSALYLCASSSRDRGGYTFGSGTRLTVV.

V is TRBV3-1 (or the pseudogene TRBV3-2) and J is TRBJ2-5; D remains ambiguous. Germline V CDR1 and CDR2: LGHDT, YNNKEL (reference sequence). The CDR3 runs to 13 residues. The V end lost 2 bases, the J end lost 1 base, and 5 bases lay between the germline ends. CDR3 sequence (DNA): TGTGCCAGCAGCCAACCAGTCCAAGAGACCCAGTACTTC. Protein sequence: CASSQPVQETQYF.

This chain uses TRBV7-3 with TRBJ2-3; D possibly corresponds to TRBD2 (6 bases). The CDR3 covers 12 residues. The germline V and J ends were trimmed by 0 bases and 11 bases, with 9 bases remaining between them. Germline V gives CDR1 SGHTA, CDR2 FQGTGA. The CDR3 bases are TGTGCCAGCAGCTTAACGTCTAGCGTGCAGTATTTT. It encodes CASSLTSSVQYF. Supplemented by reference TRBV7-3 and TRBJ2-3, the full variable domain reads GAGVSQTPSNKVTEKGKYVELRCDPISGHTALYWYRQSLGQGPEFLIYFQGTGAADDSGLPNDRFFAVRPEGSVSTLKIQRTERGDSAVYLCASSLTSSVQYFGPGTRLTVL.

The chain is built from TRBV9 and TRBJ1-3; TRBD1 is a possible D gene (6 bases). The CDR3 totals 16 residues. The V end was cut by 4 bases, the J end by 0 bases, with 14 bases between. Germline V CDR1 and CDR2: SGDLS, YYNGEE. For the CDR3, the DNA is TGTGCCAGCAGCCCTGGGACACCCAGCTCTGGAAACACCATATATTTT. It is translated as CASSPGTPSSGNTIYF.

Only one count was recorded for this clone. V gene TRBV11-2 combines with J gene TRBJ2-7; D is ambiguous. The CDR3 totals 13 residues. Between the trimmed V and J ends, which lost 5 bases and 2 bases, there was a span of 10 bases. Germline V gives CDR1 SGHAT, CDR2 FQNNGV. CDR3 nucleotide sequence: TGTGCCAGCAGCCCAGGCCAGGCCTACGAGCAGTACGTC. It specifies CASSPGQAYEQYV.

This chain joins TRBV11-2 and TRBJ1-6; D perhaps matches TRBD1 (5 bases). With 5 bases removed from V and 4 bases from J, the gap between germline ends came to 12 bases. Per the germline V gene, CDR1 is SGHAT and CDR2 is FQNNGV. This CDR3 region has 15 residues. This CDR3 reads CASSLREEYNSPLHF. In nucleotides, the CDR3 is TGTGCCAGCAGCCTCAGGGAAGAGTATAATTCACCCCTCCACTTT.

V gene TRBV29-1 combines with J gene TRBJ2-7; 10 nucleotides align to TRBD2. Germline assignment: CDR1 SQVTM and CDR2 ANQGSEA. CDR3 size: 17 residues. Trimming at V came to 4 bases and at J to 4 bases, leaving 16 bases not matched to a gene. The CDR3 bases are TGCAGCGTTGTAGGTGGAGCGGGGGGGAAGAAGAGGTACGAGCAGTACTTC. This codes for CSVVGGAGGKKRYEQYF.

The chain employs TRBV7-6 and TRBJ1-3; TRBD1 matches 7 bases. The V gene end was trimmed by 4 bases and the J gene end by 1 base; junction bases not matched to a gene: 10. This CDR3 is built from 17 residues. Germline V CDR1 and CDR2: SGHVS, FNYEAQ. Here the CDR3 reads CASSSSSTGWSGNTIYF. CDR3 nucleotides: TGTGCCAGCAGCTCTTCCTCGACAGGGTGGTCTGGAAACACCATATATTTT.

The gene calls are TRBV5-1 and TRBJ2-7; 8 bases are a match to TRBD2. Per the germline V gene, CDR1 is SGHRS and CDR2 is YFSETQ. V lost 8 bases and J lost 4; bases outside the gene matches: 11. The CDR3 covers 14 residues. In DNA, the CDR3 is TGCGCCAGTCGAGTGCTAGCGGGTTCTTACGAGCAGTACTTC. Its translation is CASRVLAGSYEQYF. The variable domain in full, with the rest retrieved from reference TRBV5-1 and TRBJ2-7, is KAGVTQTPRYLIKTRGQQVTLSCSPISGHRSVSWYQQTPGQGLQFLFEYFSETQRNKGNFPGRFSGRQFSNSRSEMNVSTLELGDSALYLCASRVLAGSYEQYFGPGTRLTVT.

This rearrangement joins TRBV30 to TRBJ1-6, with D possibly matching TRBD1 (6 bases). Trimming removed 1 base from V and 3 bases from J, with 7 bases in between. Germline V gene data show CDR1 as GTSNPN and CDR2 as SVGIG (reference sequence). The CDR3 loop spans 14 amino acids. CDR3 nucleotides: TGTGCCTGGAGTGAGGACAGCTATAATTCACCCCTCCACTTT. Translation: CAWSEDSYNSPLHF. The whole variable domain, filled in from reference TRBV30 and TRBJ1-6, reads SQTIHQWPATLVQPVGSPLSLECTVEGTSNPNLYWYRQAAGRGLQLLFYSVGIGQISSEVPQNLSASRPQDRQFILSSKKLLLSDSGFYLCAWSEDSYNSPLHFGNGTRLTVT.

The chain carries TRBV7-7 and TRBJ2-1, with TRBD1 identical over 10 bases. Germline CDR1 is SSHAT and CDR2 is FNYEAQ (reference sequence). The CDR3 has 15 amino acids. With 5 bases clipped from V and 7 bases from J, the junction kept 8 bases outside the gene matches. The CDR3 is CASSPGTGEVNEQFF. CDR3 DNA: TGTGCCAGCAGCCCGGGGACAGGGGAGGTAAATGAGCAGTTCTTC. The complete variable domain, with remaining parts taken from reference TRBV7-7 and TRBJ2-1, reads GAGVSQSPRYKVTKRGQDVTLRCDPISSHATLYWYQQALGQGPEFLTYFNYEAQPDKSGLPSDRFSAERPEGSISTLTIQRTEQRDSAMYRCASSPGTGEVNEQFFGPGTRLTVL.

J is TRBJ1-2 and V is TRBV6-6; no reliable D call. The CDR3 is 11 amino acids. Germline V CDR1 and CDR2: MNHNY, SVGAGI (reference sequence). Trimming removed 2 bases from V and 8 bases from J, with 6 bases in between. The CDR3 is CASSYVEGYTF. The CDR3 DNA reads as TGTGCCAGCAGTTACGTGGAGGGCTACACCTTC.

The chain joins TRBV7-9 to TRBJ2-7; 10 bases line up with TRBD1. This CDR3 spans 14 amino acids. Per germline, CDR1 SEHNR and CDR2 FQNEAQ (reference sequence). V lost 5 bases to trimming and J lost 7 bases; unmatched junction nucleotides: 8. The CDR3 bases are TGTGCCAGCAGCCCAGGAGACAGGGGGCGAGAGCAGTACGTC. Translating gives CASSPGDRGREQYV.

The J gene is TRBJ1-1, the V gene TRBV3-1 (or the pseudogene TRBV3-2); TRBD1 matches at 8 bases. This CDR3 has 11 amino acids. CDR1 is LGHDT, CDR2 YNNKEL, per germline (reference sequence). Trimming removed 6 bases from V and 8 bases from J; junction bases left unmatched: 2. CDR3 bases: TGTGCCAGCAGAAGGACAGGGGAAGCTTTCTTT. This gives the protein CASRRTGEAFF.

The rearrangement uses TRBV19 and TRBJ2-1; TRBD1 matches 8 bases. The CDR3 sequence is 15 residues long. Germline-derived CDR1 and CDR2 are LNHDA and SQIVND (reference sequence). Trimming cost V 3 bases and J 5 bases; bases outside gene matches: 6. CDR3 DNA: TGTGCCAGTAGTATCTGGGACAGGACCAACAATGAGCAGTTCTTC. Protein sequence: CASSIWDRTNNEQFF.

This chain uses TRBV4-3 with TRBJ2-5; TRBD1 agrees at 7 bases. CDR1 is LGHNA and CDR2 is YSLEER in the germline V gene. Trimming at V came to 1 base and at J to 5 bases, leaving 13 bases not matched to a gene. CDR3 length: 17 amino acids. Here the CDR3 DNA reads TGCGCCAGCAGCCAAGTTAGTACAGGGGTGACGTTGGAGACCCAGTACTTC. Translated: CASSQVSTGVTLETQYF.

Only one count was recorded for this clone. The rearrangement links TRBV2 to TRBJ2-5; 12 nucleotides match TRBD2. The trim removed 5 bases at V and 4 bases at J, leaving 8 bases unmatched. This CDR3 is built from 16 residues. Per germline, CDR1 SNHLY and CDR2 FYNNEI. Written as DNA, the CDR3 is TGTGCCAGCAGTCGACTAGCGGGAGCTTTAGGAGAGACCCAGTACTTC. It specifies CASSRLAGALGETQYF.